This T cell receptor (beta chain) appears in the sequencing data of a study of blood T cell repertoires in COVID-19. Study details: Collection of acute and convalescent COVID-19 samples took place in the United States, Italy and Spain. PBMCs, B-cell-depleted T cells, or T cells were the source of the cDNA or gDNA that made up the material.

Authors' analysis steps: Amplification of reference gene primers provided the estimated nucleated cell counts. TCRdb's table, derived via immunoSEQ multiplex PCR, lists solely in-frame clones and lacks some. V, J and clone size are taken as reported in that table, and D and trimming were inferred from the DNA itself. The sample yields 110,000 to 150,000 clones, 88% seen once. There are 16 residues in the CDR3. Germline CDR1 SGHDN, CDR2 FVKESK. After removal of 6 bases from V and 2 bases from J, the junction contained 8 bases not matched to a gene. The sequence was collected from a man between 65 and 85 years old with acute or convalescent COVID-19. Sample: peripheral blood. The V and J genes are TRBV14 and TRBJ2-2; 8 nucleotides agree with TRBD1. The CDR3 DNA reads TGTGCCAGCAGTCCGCAGGGGGCGGCTAACACCGGGGAGCTGTTTTTT. Protein product: CASSPQGAANTGELFF.